Given below is one T cell receptor (beta chain) in context. This sample is part of a study of shared clonotypes between healthy human individuals. Overall study: Ranging from 18 to 49 in age, donors were a couple of women and a few men.

Clones were read by immunoSEQ multiplex PCR, and TCRdb kept only the in-frame ones, dropping some. The table lists 2 million to 2.5 million clones, 93% of them singletons. From germline, CDR1 is SGHRS and CDR2 YFSETQ. Trimming shortened V by 0 bases and J by 2 bases, and 12 bases separated the two germline ends. The CDR3 covers 16 residues. The genes are TRBV5-1 and TRBJ2-1; D possibly corresponds to TRBD2 (6 bases). Sequenced: naive CD4+ T cells from PBMCs. Indicated subset: CD45RA+ positively selected. The sequence was collected from a man younger than 30 in good health. Some clones in this sample may be carry-over from other donors' samples. The chain's CDR3 is CASSLVLADAYNEQFF. CDR3 DNA sequence: TGCGCCAGCAGCTTGGTATTAGCGGACGCCTACAATGAGCAGTTCTTC.